This TCR beta chain was identified during a study of blood T cell repertoires in COVID-19. This CDR3 has 13 amino acids. V was pared by 5 bases and J by 6 bases, with 5 bases of the junction left unmatched. Germline V CDR1 and CDR2: LGHNA, YSLEER. Data came from immunoSEQ multiplex PCR; TCRdb stores just in-frame clones and leaves some out. Of approximately 220,000 clones listed, 85% are singletons. The material sequenced was PBMCs or T cells enriched from blood (not recorded which). This chain connects TRBV4-3 to TRBJ2-7, with TRBD1 matching over 9 bases. The clonotype originates from a man aged 40-55 years who had recovered from COVID-19. In DNA, the CDR3 is TGCGCCAGCAGCGCCGGGACAGGGTCCGAGCAGTACTTC. Translated, it gives CASSAGTGSEQYF.